This paragraph covers one T cell receptor beta chain sequence. Its antigen is not known. The entry originates in a study of PD-1 blockade in classical Hodgkin lymphoma. Study results and limitations: Healthy donors were reported to have higher baseline TCR diversity than newly diagnosed patients.

Time point denoted: newly diagnosed, previously untreated cHL patient sample. Acting as the comparison were PBMCs from newly diagnosed, untreated classical Hodgkin lymphoma. The ends were cut back, 7 bases at V and 3 bases at J, with 18 bases in the middle. This CDR3 contains 15 residues. CDR1 and CDR2 (germline): LNHDA, SQIVND (reference sequence). Profiled with immunoSEQ multiplex PCR; TCRdb holds only in-frame clones, not every one. The sample gives over 60,000 clones, approximately 93% of which show up once; around 2.5% is in the top ten. The sample comprised peripheral blood mononuclear cells (PBMCs). This clonotype originated in a human donor with classical Hodgkin lymphoma. The chain links TRBV19 to TRBJ1-2; the D gene is possibly TRBD1 (5 bases). CDR3 amino acids: CASNPDSLEHYGYTF. Here the CDR3 DNA reads TGTGCCAGTAATCCCGACAGTCTGGAACACTATGGCTACACCTTC.